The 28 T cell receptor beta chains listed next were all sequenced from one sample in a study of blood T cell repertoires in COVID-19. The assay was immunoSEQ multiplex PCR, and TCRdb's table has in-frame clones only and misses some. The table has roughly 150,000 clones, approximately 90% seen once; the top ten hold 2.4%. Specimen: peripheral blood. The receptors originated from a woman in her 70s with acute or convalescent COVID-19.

The chain's CDR3 is CASSLTSSPYNEQFF. Here the CDR3 DNA reads TGTGCCAGCAGCCTGACTAGCTCCCCCTACAATGAGCAGTTCTTC. This chain connects TRBV7-9 to TRBJ2-1, with 7 bases fitting TRBD2. CDR3 length: 15 residues. V lost 5 bases, J lost 2 bases, and 6 bases stayed unmatched. Germline CDR1 reads SEHNR; CDR2 reads FQNEAQ (reference sequence).

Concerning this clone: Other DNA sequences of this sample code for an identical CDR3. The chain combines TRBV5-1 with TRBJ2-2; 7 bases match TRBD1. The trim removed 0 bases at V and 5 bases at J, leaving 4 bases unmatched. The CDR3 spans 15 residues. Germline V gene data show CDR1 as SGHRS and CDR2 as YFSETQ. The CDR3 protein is CASSLGDRATGELFF. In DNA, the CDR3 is TGCGCCAGCAGCTTGGGAGACAGGGCAACCGGGGAGCTGTTTTTT. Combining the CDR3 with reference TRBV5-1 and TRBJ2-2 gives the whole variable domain KAGVTQTPRYLIKTRGQQVTLSCSPISGHRSVSWYQQTPGQGLQFLFEYFSETQRNKGNFPGRFSGRQFSNSRSEMNVSTLELGDSALYLCASSLGDRATGELFFGEGSRLTVL.

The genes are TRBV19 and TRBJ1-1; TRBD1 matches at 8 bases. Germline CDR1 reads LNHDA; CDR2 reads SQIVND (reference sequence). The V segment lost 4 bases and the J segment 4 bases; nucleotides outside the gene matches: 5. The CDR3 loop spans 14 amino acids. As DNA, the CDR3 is TGTGCCAGTAGTACGACAGGGGTCGGCACTGAAGCTTTCTTT. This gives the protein CASSTTGVGTEAFF.

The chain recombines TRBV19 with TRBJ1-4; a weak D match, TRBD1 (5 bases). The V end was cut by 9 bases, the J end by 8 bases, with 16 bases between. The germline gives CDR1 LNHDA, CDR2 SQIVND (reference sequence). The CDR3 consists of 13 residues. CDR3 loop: CASRTTGEEKLFF. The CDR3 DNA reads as TGTGCCAGCCGGACAACGGGGGAGGAAAAACTGTTTTTT. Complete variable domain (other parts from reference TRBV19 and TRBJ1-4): DGGITQSPKYLFRKEGQNVTLSCEQNLNHDAMYWYRQDPGQGLRLIYYSQIVNDFQKGDIAEGYSVSREKKESFPLTVTSAQKNPTAFYLCASRTTGEEKLFFGSGTQLSVL.

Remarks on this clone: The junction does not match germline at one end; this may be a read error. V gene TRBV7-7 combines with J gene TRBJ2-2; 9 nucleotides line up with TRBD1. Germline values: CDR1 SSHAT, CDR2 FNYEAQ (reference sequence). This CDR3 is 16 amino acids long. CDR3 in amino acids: CASSARQGANTGELFF. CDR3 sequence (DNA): TGTGCTAGCAGCGCTCGACAGGGGGCGAACACCGGGGAGCTGTTTTTT.

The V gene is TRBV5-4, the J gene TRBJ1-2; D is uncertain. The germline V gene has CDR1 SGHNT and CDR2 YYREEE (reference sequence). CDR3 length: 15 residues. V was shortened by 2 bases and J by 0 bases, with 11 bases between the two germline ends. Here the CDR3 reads CASSFGLTTNYGYTF. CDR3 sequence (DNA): TGTGCCAGCAGCTTTGGACTAACGACTAACTATGGCTACACCTTC.

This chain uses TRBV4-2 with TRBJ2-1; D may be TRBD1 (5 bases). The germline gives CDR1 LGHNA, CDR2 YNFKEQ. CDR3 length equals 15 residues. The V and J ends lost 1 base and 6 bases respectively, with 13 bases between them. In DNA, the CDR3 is TGTGCCAGCAGCCAAGGGGGCCTCGTTCTCAATGAGCAGTTCTTC. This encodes CASSQGGLVLNEQFF.

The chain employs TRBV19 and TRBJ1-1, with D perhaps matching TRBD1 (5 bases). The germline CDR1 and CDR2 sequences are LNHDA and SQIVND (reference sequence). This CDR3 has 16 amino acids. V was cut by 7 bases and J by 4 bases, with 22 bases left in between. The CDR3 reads CASTFREAGKSTEAFF. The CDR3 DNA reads TGTGCCAGTACCTTCCGGGAGGCAGGGAAATCCACTGAAGCTTTCTTT.

The CDR3 DNA sequence: TGTGCCAGCAGTAGTGTAACTAGAGGGTTAGGGGAGCTGTTTTTT. It translates to CASSSVTRGLGELFF. The chain is built from TRBV2 and TRBJ2-2; a possible D gene is TRBD2 (5 bases). This CDR3 is 15 amino acids long. V lost 5 bases and J lost 8, with 18 bases in between. The V gene's germline CDR1 is SNHLY and CDR2 FYNNEI.

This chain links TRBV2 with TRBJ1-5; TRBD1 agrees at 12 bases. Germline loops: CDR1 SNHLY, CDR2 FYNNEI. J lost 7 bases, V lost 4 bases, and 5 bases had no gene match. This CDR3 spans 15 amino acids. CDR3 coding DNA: TGTGCCAGCAGTGGGGACAGGGGGCGAGGCCAGCCCCAGCATTTT. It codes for CASSGDRGRGQPQHF.

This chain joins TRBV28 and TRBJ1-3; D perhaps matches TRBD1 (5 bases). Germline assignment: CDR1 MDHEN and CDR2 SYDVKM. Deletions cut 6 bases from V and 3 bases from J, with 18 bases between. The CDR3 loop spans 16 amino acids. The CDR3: CASSTPGVNNGNTIYF. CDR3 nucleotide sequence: TGTGCCAGCAGCACCCCGGGGGTTAACAATGGAAACACCATATATTTT.

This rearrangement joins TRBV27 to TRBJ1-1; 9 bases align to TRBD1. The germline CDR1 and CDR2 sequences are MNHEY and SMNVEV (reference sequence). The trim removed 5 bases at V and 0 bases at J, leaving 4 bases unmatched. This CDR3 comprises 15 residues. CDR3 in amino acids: CASSQGQGMNTEAFF. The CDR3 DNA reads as TGTGCCAGCAGTCAGGGACAGGGAATGAACACTGAAGCTTTCTTT.

The CDR3, as DNA: TGTGCCAGCAGCGCCCACCGGGACAGGGAATCACCCCTCCACTTT. It codes for CASSAHRDRESPLHF. This chain joins TRBV9 and TRBJ1-6; TRBD1 aligns across 9 bases. Trimming took 3 bases from V and 10 from J; bases not matched to a gene: 8. This CDR3 spans 15 amino acids. The germline V gene encodes CDR1 SGDLS and CDR2 YYNGEE.

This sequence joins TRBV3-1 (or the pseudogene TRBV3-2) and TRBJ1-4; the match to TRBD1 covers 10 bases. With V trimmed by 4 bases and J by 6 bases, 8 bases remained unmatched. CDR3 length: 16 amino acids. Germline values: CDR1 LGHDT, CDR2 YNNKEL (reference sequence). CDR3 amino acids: CASSLHSGTGDEKLFF. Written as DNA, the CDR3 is TGTGCCAGCAGCCTTCACTCCGGGACAGGGGATGAAAAACTGTTTTTT.

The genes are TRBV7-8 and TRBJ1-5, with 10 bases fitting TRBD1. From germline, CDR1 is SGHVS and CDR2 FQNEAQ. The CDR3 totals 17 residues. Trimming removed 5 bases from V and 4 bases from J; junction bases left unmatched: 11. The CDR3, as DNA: TGTGCCAGCAGCGGCGCTCTGGGACAGGGGATAAATCAGCCCCAGCATTTT. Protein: CASSGALGQGINQPQHF. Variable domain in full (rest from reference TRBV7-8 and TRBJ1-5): GAGVSQSPRYKVAKRGQDVALRCDPISGHVSLFWYQQALGQGPEFLTYFQNEAQLDKSGLPSDRFFAERPEGSVSTLKIQRTQQEDSAVYLCASSGALGQGINQPQHFGDGTRLSIL.

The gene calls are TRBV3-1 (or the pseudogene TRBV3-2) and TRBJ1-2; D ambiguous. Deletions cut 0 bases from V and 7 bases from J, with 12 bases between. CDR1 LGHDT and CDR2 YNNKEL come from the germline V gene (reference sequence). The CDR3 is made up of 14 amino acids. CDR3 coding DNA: TGTGCCAGCAGCCAAGATTCGGGAGTAGGTGGCTACACCTTC. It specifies CASSQDSGVGGYTF.

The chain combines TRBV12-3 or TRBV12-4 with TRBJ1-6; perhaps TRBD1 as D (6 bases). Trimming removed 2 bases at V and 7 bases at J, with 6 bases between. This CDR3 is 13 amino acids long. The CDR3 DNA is TGTGCCAGCAGTTTACAGGGGAATTCACCCCTCCACTTT. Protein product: CASSLQGNSPLHF.

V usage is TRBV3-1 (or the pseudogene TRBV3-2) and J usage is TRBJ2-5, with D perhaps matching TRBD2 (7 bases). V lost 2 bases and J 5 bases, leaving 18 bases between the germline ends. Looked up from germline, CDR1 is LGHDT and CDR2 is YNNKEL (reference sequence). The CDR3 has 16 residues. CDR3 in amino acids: CASSQQKGGASETQYF. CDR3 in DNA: TGTGCCAGCAGCCAACAAAAGGGGGGGGCCTCGGAGACCCAGTACTTC.

The CDR3 DNA reads as TGTGCCAGCAGTACCCCATCGCGACAGGGAGAGGGACCCCTGGAGGGCTACACCTTC. Its translation is CASSTPSRQGEGPLEGYTF. The chain has TRBV27 and TRBJ1-2; 7 positions agree with TRBD1. Losses at the gene ends were 5 bases for V and 8 bases for J; bases not matched to a gene: 26. Germline CDR1 is MNHEY and CDR2 is SMNVEV (reference sequence). The CDR3 is made up of 19 amino acids.

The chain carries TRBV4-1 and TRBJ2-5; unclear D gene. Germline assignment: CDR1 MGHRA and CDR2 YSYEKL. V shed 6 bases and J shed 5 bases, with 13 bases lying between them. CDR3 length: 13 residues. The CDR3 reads CASRPTDGETQYF. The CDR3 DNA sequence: TGCGCCAGCAGGCCCACTGACGGGGAGACCCAGTACTTC.

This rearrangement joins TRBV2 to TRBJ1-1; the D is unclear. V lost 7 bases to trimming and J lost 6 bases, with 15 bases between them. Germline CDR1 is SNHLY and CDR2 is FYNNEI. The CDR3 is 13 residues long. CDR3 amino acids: CASTKTGEAEAFF. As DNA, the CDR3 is TGTGCCAGCACCAAGACCGGAGAGGCTGAAGCTTTCTTT.

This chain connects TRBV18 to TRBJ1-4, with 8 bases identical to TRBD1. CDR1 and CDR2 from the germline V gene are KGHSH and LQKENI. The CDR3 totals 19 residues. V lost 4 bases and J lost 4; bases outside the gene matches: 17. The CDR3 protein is CASSLSSMTGAKSNEKLFF. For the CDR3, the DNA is TGTGCCAGCTCACTCTCCTCTATGACAGGGGCGAAGAGTAATGAAAAACTGTTTTTT.

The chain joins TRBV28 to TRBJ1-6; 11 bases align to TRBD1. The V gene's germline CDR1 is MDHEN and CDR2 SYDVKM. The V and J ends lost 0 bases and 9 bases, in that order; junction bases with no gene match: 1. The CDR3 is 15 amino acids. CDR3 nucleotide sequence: TGTGCCAGCAGTTTATGGGGGACAGGGGGTTCACCCCTCCACTTT. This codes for CASSLWGTGGSPLHF.

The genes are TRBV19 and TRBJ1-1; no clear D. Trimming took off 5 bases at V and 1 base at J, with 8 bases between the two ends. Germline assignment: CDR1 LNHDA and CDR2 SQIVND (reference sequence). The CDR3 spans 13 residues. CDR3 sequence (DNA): TGTGCCAGTAGTTTCTCAGGGAACACTGAAGCTTTCTTT. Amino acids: CASSFSGNTEAFF.

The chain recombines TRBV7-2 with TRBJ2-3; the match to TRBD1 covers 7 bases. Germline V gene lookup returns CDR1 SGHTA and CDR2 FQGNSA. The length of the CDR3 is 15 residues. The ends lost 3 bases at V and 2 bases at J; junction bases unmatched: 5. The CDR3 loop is CASSFSQGFTDTQYF. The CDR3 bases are TGTGCCAGCAGCTTCTCACAGGGGTTCACAGATACGCAGTATTTT.

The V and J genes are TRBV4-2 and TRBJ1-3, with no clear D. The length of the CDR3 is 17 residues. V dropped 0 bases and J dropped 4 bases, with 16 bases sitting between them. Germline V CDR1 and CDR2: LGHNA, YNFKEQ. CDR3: CASSQDSGSVTGNTIYF. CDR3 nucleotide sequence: TGTGCCAGCAGCCAAGATTCTGGCAGTGTCACCGGAAACACCATATATTTT.

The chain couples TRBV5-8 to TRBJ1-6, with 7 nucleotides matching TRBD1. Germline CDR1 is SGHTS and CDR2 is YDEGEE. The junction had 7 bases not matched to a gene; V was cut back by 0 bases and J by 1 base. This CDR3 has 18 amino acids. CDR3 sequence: CASSLGYTGVSYNSPLHF. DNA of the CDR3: TGTGCCAGCAGCTTGGGGTACACAGGGGTATCCTATAATTCACCCCTCCACTTT.

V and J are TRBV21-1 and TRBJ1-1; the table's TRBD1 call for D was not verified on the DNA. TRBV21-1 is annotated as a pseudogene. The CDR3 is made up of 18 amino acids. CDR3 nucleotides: TGTGCCAGCAGCAAAGGGGGACAGGGGGAAGACATGAACACTGAAGCTTTCTTT. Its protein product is CASSKGGQGEDMNTEAFF.